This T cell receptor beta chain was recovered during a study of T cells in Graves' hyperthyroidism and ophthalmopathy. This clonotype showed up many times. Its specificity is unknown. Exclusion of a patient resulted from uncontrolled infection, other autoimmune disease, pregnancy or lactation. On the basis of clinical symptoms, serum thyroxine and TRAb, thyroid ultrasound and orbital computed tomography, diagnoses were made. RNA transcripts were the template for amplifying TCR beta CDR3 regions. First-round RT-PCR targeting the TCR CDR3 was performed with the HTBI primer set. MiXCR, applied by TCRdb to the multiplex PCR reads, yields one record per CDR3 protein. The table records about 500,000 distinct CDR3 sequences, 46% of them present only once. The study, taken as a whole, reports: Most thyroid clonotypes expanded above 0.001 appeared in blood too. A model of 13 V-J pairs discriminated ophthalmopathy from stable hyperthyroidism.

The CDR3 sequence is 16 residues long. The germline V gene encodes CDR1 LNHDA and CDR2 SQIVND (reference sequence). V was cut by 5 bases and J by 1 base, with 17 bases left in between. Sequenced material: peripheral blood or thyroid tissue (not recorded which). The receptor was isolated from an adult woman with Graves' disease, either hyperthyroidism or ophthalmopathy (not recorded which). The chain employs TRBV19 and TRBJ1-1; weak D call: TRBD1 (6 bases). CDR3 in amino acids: CASSRLPRQANTEAFF. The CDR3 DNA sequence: TGTGCCAGTAGTCGCCTGCCTAGACAGGCGAACACTGAAGCTTTCTTT.